One and the same sample provided the 23 T cell receptor beta chains below, sequenced in a study of OX40 agonist ivuxolimab in advanced cancers. Libraries were prepared by immunoSEQ multiplex PCR; TCRdb keeps only in-frame clonotypes and omits some of them. The sample comprises just under 100,000 clones, approximately 93% of which are singletons, and around 0.17% rests with the top ten. This material consisted of CD4+ or CD8+ T cells sorted from blood, taken in a trial of the OX40 agonist ivuxolimab. The receptors were sampled from an adult with an advanced solid tumor such as melanoma, head and neck, liver or kidney cancer.

The count of this clone is one. The V gene is TRBV9, the J gene TRBJ2-7; D possibly corresponds to TRBD1 (7 bases). CDR3 length: 14 residues. V was cut by 3 bases and J by 7 bases, with 17 bases left in between. Germline CDR1 and CDR2: SGDLS and YYNGEE. As DNA, the CDR3 is TGTGCCAGCAGCGCAAACAGGGGACTGGGGGAGCAGTACTTC. It is translated as CASSANRGLGEQYF.

The J gene is TRBJ2-7, the V gene TRBV7-9; D could derive from TRBD1 or TRBD2 (6 bases each). The germline V gene encodes CDR1 SEHNR and CDR2 FQNEAQ (reference sequence). Trimming took 5 bases from V and 6 from J, leaving 20 bases between them. This CDR3 comprises 15 residues. The CDR3 DNA reads TGTGCCAGCAGCGAGCGAGGGGGGAGTTTTCGCGAGCAGTACTTC. Its protein product is CASSERGGSFREQYF.

There are a few counts of this clone. The rearrangement uses TRBV12-5 and TRBJ1-6, with no clear D. Germline CDR1 LGHNT, CDR2 FRNRAP. This CDR3 spans 12 amino acids. Between the trimmed V and J ends, which lost 1 base and 9 bases, there was a span of 4 bases. The CDR3 loop is CASGLDASPLHF. For the CDR3, the DNA is TGTGCTAGTGGTTTGGACGCTTCACCCCTCCACTTT.

This clone was counted a few times. CDR3 sequence: CASTREGNGYTF. CDR3 nucleotides: TGTGCCAGCACCCGGGAAGGGAATGGCTACACCTTC. The chain joins TRBV7-9 to TRBJ1-2; D is uncertain. The V and J ends lost 7 bases and 6 bases respectively, with 12 bases between them. The CDR3 length is 12 residues. Per germline, CDR1 SEHNR and CDR2 FQNEAQ (reference sequence).

The gene calls are TRBV9 and TRBJ2-3; 13 positions match TRBD2. The length of the CDR3 is 16 residues. Losses at the gene ends were 3 bases for V and 5 bases for J; bases not matched to a gene: 6. The germline V gene has CDR1 SGDLS and CDR2 YYNGEE. CDR3 DNA: TGTGCCAGCAGCGCGGGACTAGCGGGAATAATAGATACGCAGTATTTT. It encodes CASSAGLAGIIDTQYF.

The J gene is TRBJ1-2, the V gene TRBV5-1; D unclear. In germline, CDR1 is SGHRS, CDR2 YFSETQ. The CDR3 consists of 14 residues. The V end lost 1 base, the J end lost 4 bases, and 11 bases lay between the germline ends. The CDR3 region has the DNA TGCGCCAGCAGCTTGAATACCTACGGCTATGGCTACACCTTC. Amino acids: CASSLNTYGYGYTF.

The chain links TRBV30 to TRBJ1-4, with unresolved D. Trimming left V 7 bases short and J 6 bases short, with 12 bases between. This CDR3 spans 12 amino acids. The germline V gene encodes CDR1 GTSNPN and CDR2 SVGIG (reference sequence). The DNA for the CDR3 is TGTGCCTACGACACATCTGATGAAAAACTGTTTTTT. Amino acids: CAYDTSDEKLFF.

V and J are TRBV29-1 and TRBJ1-1; the D gene is possibly TRBD1 (5 bases). The CDR3 contains 14 residues. V was pared by 5 bases and J by 1 base, with 14 bases between. Germline lookup yields CDR1 SQVTM and CDR2 ANQGSEA. The CDR3 region has the DNA TGCAGCGTTTCTCGGGCAGGGCAGAACACTGAAGCTTTCTTT. Translation gives CSVSRAGQNTEAFF.

This clone occurred once. This chain connects TRBV5-1 to TRBJ2-5, with 9 bases identical to TRBD1. This CDR3 is 16 amino acids long. CDR1 is SGHRS, CDR2 YFSETQ, per germline. The V gene end was trimmed by 4 bases and the J gene end by 4 bases; junction bases not matched to a gene: 11. This CDR3 is CASSPPGTGSRETQYF. The CDR3 nucleotides are TGCGCCAGCAGCCCGCCCGGGACAGGGAGTCGAGAGACCCAGTACTTC.

This chain links TRBV4-3 with TRBJ1-1; 7 bases are shared with TRBD1. V lost 0 bases and J lost 2; bases outside the gene matches: 15. CDR1 LGHNA and CDR2 YSLEER come from the germline V gene. The CDR3 is made up of 19 amino acids. In DNA, the CDR3 is TGCGCCAGCAGCCAAGATCTGACAGGGTTTTTCGAGGGAAACACTGAAGCTTTCTTT. Protein: CASSQDLTGFFEGNTEAFF.

V gene TRBV5-6 combines with J gene TRBJ2-7; D is perhaps TRBD2 (6 bases). This CDR3 has 15 amino acids. Trimming left V 3 bases short and J 6 bases short, with 19 bases between. Per germline, CDR1 SGHDT and CDR2 YYEEEE. In DNA form, the CDR3 reads TGTGCCAGCAGCTGGAGGGCAGGGCGGGCTCGCGAGCAGTACTTC. Translation: CASSWRAGRAREQYF.

This clone was picked up one time. This sequence joins TRBV7-2 and TRBJ1-3; D is ambiguous. The CDR3 extends over 15 amino acids. Germline-derived CDR1 and CDR2 are SGHTA and FQGNSA. V was clipped by 1 base and J by 0 bases, with 7 bases between them. This chain's CDR3 is CASSLGATSGNTIYF. CDR3 nucleotides: TGTGCCAGCAGCTTAGGGGCAACCTCTGGAAACACCATATATTTT.

J is TRBJ2-1 and V is TRBV6-5; 9 bases map to TRBD2. CDR3 size: 14 residues. J was trimmed by 5 bases and V by 5 bases; bases with no gene match: 4. Germline V gives CDR1 MNHEY, CDR2 SVGAGI. The CDR3: CASSPRTSDNEQFF. DNA for the CDR3: TGTGCCAGCAGTCCCCGGACTAGCGACAATGAGCAGTTCTTC.

This rearrangement joins TRBV7-2 to TRBJ1-1, with a tentative D call TRBD1 (5 bases). The CDR3 runs to 14 residues. Trimming removed 5 bases from V and 4 bases from J, with 14 bases in between. The V gene's germline CDR1 is SGHTA and CDR2 FQGNSA. CDR3 amino acids: CASSTPRGTTEAFF. The CDR3 DNA sequence: TGTGCCAGCAGCACCCCCCGGGGCACCACTGAAGCTTTCTTT.

The J gene is TRBJ1-2, the V gene TRBV19, with 10 bases lining up with TRBD1. CDR3 length: 15 amino acids. V lost 6 bases and J lost 4; bases outside the gene matches: 8. Germline assignment: CDR1 LNHDA and CDR2 SQIVND (reference sequence). In DNA form, the CDR3 reads TGTGCCAGTAGCCCCCGACAGGGGGCAGGCTATGGCTACACCTTC. Translation: CASSPRQGAGYGYTF.

This clone was found a few times. The V gene is TRBV28, the J gene TRBJ2-3; no clear D. The CDR3 sequence is 8 residues long. The V and J ends lost 10 bases and 10 bases respectively, with 6 bases between them. Per germline, CDR1 MDHEN and CDR2 SYDVKM. CDR3 sequence reads: CANDAQYF. CDR3 bases: TGTGCCAACGACGCGCAGTATTTT.

The rearrangement uses TRBV28 and TRBJ1-5; D is possibly TRBD1 (6 bases). The CDR3 is 14 residues long. V was clipped by 7 bases and J by 4 bases, with 14 bases between them. Germline CDR1 MDHEN, CDR2 SYDVKM. CDR3 region: CASNWGQGNQPQHF. The CDR3 DNA reads TGTGCCAGCAACTGGGGGCAGGGGAATCAGCCCCAGCATTTT. Supplemented by reference TRBV28 and TRBJ1-5, the full variable domain reads DVKVTQSSRYLVKRTGEKVFLECVQDMDHENMFWYRQDPGLGLRLIYFSYDVKMKEKGDIPEGYSVSREKKERFSLILESASTNQTSMYLCASNWGQGNQPQHFGDGTRLSIL.

The CDR3 nucleotides are TGTGCCATCAGTGAGTTAACAGGGAGTGAAGCTTTCTTT. Its protein is CAISELTGSEAFF. This chain links TRBV10-3 with TRBJ1-1; D may be TRBD1 (6 bases). Trimming shortened V by 1 base and J by 7 bases, and 10 bases separated the two germline ends. CDR1 is ENHRY and CDR2 is SYGVKD in the germline V gene. The CDR3 extends over 13 amino acids.

The chain combines TRBV9 with TRBJ2-1; D may be TRBD1 (6 bases). V lost 0 bases to trimming and J lost 6 bases, with 10 bases between them. The CDR3 contains 14 residues. Germline CDR1 reads SGDLS; CDR2 reads YYNGEE. CDR3 nucleotide sequence: TGTGCCAGCAGCGTAGCGGCAGGGGCCAATGAGCAGTTCTTC. Its translation: CASSVAAGANEQFF.

The rearrangement links TRBV7-6 to TRBJ1-3; no definite D call. The CDR3 covers 13 residues. The V gene lost 1 base and the J gene lost 3 bases, with 4 bases spanning the gap. Germline CDR1 and CDR2: SGHVS and FNYEAQ. The chain's CDR3 is CASSLVGGNTIYF. DNA for the CDR3: TGTGCCAGCAGCTTAGTAGGTGGAAACACCATATATTTT.

CDR3 region: CASSRNRGRATNEKLFF. CDR3 nucleotide sequence: TGTGCCAGCAGCCGCAACAGGGGTCGGGCAACTAATGAAAAACTGTTTTTT. This sequence joins TRBV28 and TRBJ1-4; 7 bases are shared with TRBD1. The CDR3 contains 17 residues. Germline V gene sequence: CDR1 MDHEN, CDR2 SYDVKM. J gave up 0 bases and V 6 bases, and 10 bases lay outside the gene matches. The whole variable domain, filled in from reference TRBV28 and TRBJ1-4, reads DVKVTQSSRYLVKRTGEKVFLECVQDMDHENMFWYRQDPGLGLRLIYFSYDVKMKEKGDIPEGYSVSREKKERFSLILESASTNQTSMYLCASSRNRGRATNEKLFFGSGTQLSVL.

The chain couples TRBV28 to TRBJ1-3; 7 positions match TRBD1. Germline V gene lookup returns CDR1 MDHEN and CDR2 SYDVKM. The CDR3 loop spans 17 amino acids. The V segment lost 5 bases and the J segment 0 bases; nucleotides outside the gene matches: 10. The CDR3, as DNA: TGTGCCAGCAGTCACATAGGAGGGGGCCCCTCTGGAAACACCATATATTTT. It translates to CASSHIGGGPSGNTIYF.

This chain joins TRBV7-3 and TRBJ2-7, with D unclear. The ends were cut back, 1 base at V and 4 bases at J, with 17 bases in the middle. The germline V gene has CDR1 SGHTA and CDR2 FQGTGA. This CDR3 spans 16 amino acids. CDR3 loop: CASSLNPGLPFYEQYF. CDR3 coding DNA: TGTGCCAGCAGCTTAAATCCGGGTCTCCCTTTTTACGAGCAGTACTTC. Variable domain in full (rest from reference TRBV7-3 and TRBJ2-7): GAGVSQTPSNKVTEKGKYVELRCDPISGHTALYWYRQSLGQGPEFLIYFQGTGAADDSGLPNDRFFAVRPEGSVSTLKIQRTERGDSAVYLCASSLNPGLPFYEQYFGPGTRLTVT.